A selection of T cell receptor beta chains follows, all from one sample in a study of T-cell reconstitution after alpha-beta-depleted transplantation in children. In TCRdb, the PCR reads were re-called with MiXCR into one record per CDR3 protein. The sample consists of 250,000 to 300,000 distinct CDR3 sequences, about 7.3% of them appearing once. Sequencing used peripheral blood, obtained 360 days after TCRalphabeta/CD19-depleted stem cell transplant. These receptors were collected from a female patient between 2 and 15 years old who had a stem cell transplant for Fanconi anemia, so the T cells may come from the graft donor. Each CDR3 is given with its conserved first and last residue. A D gene is named only where the DNA matches it firmly. Clone size is not always given. Where it is, it says once, few, many or a class for expanded clones.

J gene: TRBJ2-2
D gene: TRBD1
V gene: TRBV7-3
clone size: many
CDR3 DNA: TGTGCCAGCAGCCTACGACAGGGTAGCACCGGGGAGCTGTTTTTT
CDR3 protein: CASSLRQGSTGELFF

J gene: TRBJ2-1
D gene: .
V gene: TRBV5-6
clone size: many
CDR3 DNA: TGTGCCAGCAGCTTGCTCGGCGGTGTTCCCTACAATGAGCAGTTCTTC
CDR3 protein: CASSLLGGVPYNEQFF

J gene: TRBJ1-5
D gene: .
V gene: TRBV11-2
clone size: many
CDR3 DNA: TGTGCCAGCAGCTTAGGCCGGGACCTCAATCAGCCCCAGCATTTT
CDR3 protein: CASSLGRDLNQPQHF

J gene: TRBJ2-5
D gene: .
V gene: TRBV4-3
clone size: many
CDR3 DNA: TGCGCCAGCAGCCAGGACCTGGGTGATGAGACCCAGTACTTC
CDR3 protein: CASSQDLGDETQYF

J gene: TRBJ1-2
D gene: .
V gene: TRBV2
clone size: .
CDR3 DNA: TGTGCCAGCAGAGGGTCCGTTTTGGGCTACACCTTC
CDR3 protein: CASRGSVLGYTF

J gene: TRBJ2-1
D gene: TRBD2
V gene: TRBV24-1
clone size: few
CDR3 DNA: TGTGCCACCAGCCTGAGCTATGCATTAGCGGGGGGGCCCGGCGATGAGCAGTTCTTC
CDR3 protein: CATSLSYALAGGPGDEQFF

J gene: TRBJ2-2
D gene: .
V gene: TRBV6-4
clone size: many
CDR3 DNA: TGTGCCAGCAGTGCTCAGCCGAACACCGGGGAGCTGTTTTTT
CDR3 protein: CASSAQPNTGELFF

J gene: TRBJ2-1
D gene: .
V gene: TRBV18
clone size: .
CDR3 DNA: TGTGCCAGCTCACCACTTTACAGAAACAATGAGCAGTTCTTC
CDR3 protein: CASSPLYRNNEQFF

J gene: TRBJ2-1
D gene: TRBD2
V gene: TRBV12-3/TRBV12-4
clone size: many
CDR3 DNA: TGTGCCAGCACCCTAGCGGGATCCAGGAGACTCAATGAGCAGTTCTTC
CDR3 protein: CASTLAGSRRLNEQFF

J gene: TRBJ1-1
D gene: TRBD1
V gene: TRBV6-5
clone size: many
CDR3 DNA: TGTGCCAGCAGTCCACAGGGGGCGAGGACTGAAGCTTTCTTT
CDR3 protein: CASSPQGARTEAFF

J gene: TRBJ2-3
D gene: TRBD2
V gene: TRBV20-1
clone size: many
CDR3 DNA: TGCAGTGCGCGGGGGGGCCGCACAGATACGCAGTATTTT
CDR3 protein: CSARGGRTDTQYF

J gene: TRBJ2-2
D gene: .
V gene: TRBV6-1
clone size: .
CDR3 DNA: TGTGCCAGCAGTGATATGAAAATCGGGGAGCTGTTTTTT
CDR3 protein: CASSDMKIGELFF

J gene: TRBJ2-7
D gene: TRBD2
V gene: TRBV27
clone size: many
CDR3 DNA: TGTGCCAGCCGAGCACCGACTAGCGGGAGTTACGAGCAGTACTTC
CDR3 protein: CASRAPTSGSYEQYF

J gene: TRBJ1-5
D gene: .
V gene: TRBV12-3/TRBV12-4
clone size: many
CDR3 DNA: TGTGCCAGCAGTTTAGCGCTTTCAGACAAAGGAGGGGGTCAGCCCCAGCATTTT
CDR3 protein: CASSLALSDKGGGQPQHF

J gene: TRBJ2-2
D gene: .
V gene: TRBV5-5
clone size: .
CDR3 DNA: TGTGCCAGCAGCCATCGAGACAAGGAGTACACCGGGGAGCTGTTTTTT
CDR3 protein: CASSHRDKEYTGELFF

J gene: TRBJ1-1
D gene: .
V gene: TRBV7-9
clone size: .
CDR3 DNA: TGTGCCAGCAGCCAAAGCGGCAGGAACACTGAAGCTTTCTTT
CDR3 protein: CASSQSGRNTEAFF

J gene: TRBJ1-2
D gene: .
V gene: TRBV3-1
clone size: few
CDR3 DNA: TGTGCCAGCAGGGGACCTCGGGGGCCCCGCTATGGCTACACCTTC
CDR3 protein: CASRGPRGPRYGYTF

J gene: TRBJ2-1
D gene: .
V gene: TRBV10-2
clone size: few
CDR3 DNA: TGCGCCAGCAGTGAACTGTTTGACAATGAGCAGTTCTTC
CDR3 protein: CASSELFDNEQFF

J gene: TRBJ2-7
D gene: TRBD2
V gene: TRBV28
clone size: many
CDR3 DNA: TGTGCCAGCAGGTCCGGGGGGGTAGGCTCCTACGAGCAGTACTTC
CDR3 protein: CASRSGGVGSYEQYF

J gene: TRBJ2-1
D gene: TRBD2
V gene: TRBV10-3
clone size: many
CDR3 DNA: TGTGCCACCAACCCTGGAACTAGCGGGGGTCAAGTCTACAATGAGCAGTTCTTC
CDR3 protein: CATNPGTSGGQVYNEQFF

J gene: TRBJ2-3
D gene: TRBD1
V gene: TRBV2
clone size: .
CDR3 DNA: TGTGCCAGCAGTCCGGGACAGGGGGCAGTTCGGTTGAGCACAGATACGCAGTATTTT
CDR3 protein: CASSPGQGAVRLSTDTQYF

J gene: TRBJ2-6
D gene: .
V gene: TRBV15
clone size: many
CDR3 DNA: TGTGCCACCAGCAGAGATCTCGGGGGCCTGACTTTC
CDR3 protein: CATSRDLGGLTF